This T cell receptor beta chain was recovered during a study of blood T cells in healthy people across ages. Notes on the study in general: With naive T cell percentage, TCR beta diversity showed a strong correlation.

Next came a second PCR, run for 7 to 11 cycles, which used a sample-barcoded 5' primer along with a J-beta primer mix. TCRdb analysed the 5' RACE reads with MiXCR anew, one entry per CDR3 protein. The data hold some 1.7 million distinct CDR3 sequences, with under 30% observed a single time. Each individual donor underwent a draw of approximately 10 milliliters of peripheral blood. Isolating PBMCs gave at least 6.5 million of these cells per sample. This clonotype was counted only a few times. What it binds is unknown. Germline V lookup: CDR1 DFQATT, CDR2 SNEGSKA (reference sequence). The ends were cut back, 4 bases at V and 6 bases at J, with 13 bases in the middle. The CDR3 is 13 residues long.

J is TRBJ2-1 and V is TRBV20-1; the D gene is possibly TRBD2 (6 bases). The TCR was taken from a woman aged 25 to 39 in good health. The sample consisted of blood. The CDR3 sequence: CSATPGTFNEQFF. CDR3 DNA: TGCAGTGCTACCCCCGGGACTTTCAATGAGCAGTTCTTC.